This section outlines one T cell receptor (beta chain) sequence together with its context. Its antigen remains unknown. The CDR3 has 15 amino acids. V was trimmed by 0 bases and J by 7 bases, leaving 13 bases between them. The V gene's germline CDR1 is SGHRS and CDR2 YFSETQ. The TCRbeta library was prepared with unique molecular identifiers. TCRdb ran MiXCR on the PCR reads and lists one entry per CDR3 protein. Among about 78,000 distinct CDR3 sequences listed, less than 15% were seen once. The data are from a study of T-cell reconstitution after alpha-beta-depleted transplantation in children. Study-level findings and limits: Some patients owed their high day-60 TCRbeta diversity to surviving recipient T cells and thymic progenitors. As was reported, about two months after transplant, alpha-beta T cells came from several hundred expanded graft clones.

The sequence was obtained from a male patient aged 2-9 years who had a stem cell transplant for acute lymphoblastic leukemia, so the T cells may come from the graft donor. V gene TRBV5-1 combines with J gene TRBJ2-2, with D perhaps given as TRBD1 or TRBD2 (6 bases each). Specimen: PBMCs, mostly from graft donor cells, collected 180 days after TCRalphabeta/CD19-depleted stem cell transplant. The CDR3 DNA sequence: TGCGCCAGCAGCTTGGGTCGGGGGCGCATCGGGGAGCTGTTTTTT. Translated, it gives CASSLGRGRIGELFF.